This paragraph reports one T cell receptor beta chain. This clonotype was seen many times. The specificity of this receptor is unknown. No per-base quality is available; no much larger clone lies one base away. A case-control design nested within a healthcare worker cohort in London, UK, was used, with weekly nasopharyngeal swab PCR tests and blood sampling performed. Healthcare workers were recruited between 23 and 31 March 2020, during the week of the UK lockdown, and were followed weekly for up to roughly 16 weeks. This entry comes from a study of early T cells in non-severe SARS-CoV-2 infection (dated by TCRdb to 2020 to 2022). Describing the broader study: Because TCR sequencing relied on bulk RNA taken from unsorted whole blood, pairing of alpha and beta chains was not possible.

The library was built by means of 5' RACE. TCRdb names NextSeq 500 as the instrument used. The TCR library protocol attached unique molecular identifiers to individual cDNA molecules to correct for sequencing error and PCR bias. Sequencing covered both TCR alpha and beta chains, and within each sample the abundances of alpha and beta sequences were tightly co-correlated. Concerning the study's data processing: Decombinator V4 was used to annotate TCR sequences for V gene, J gene and CDR3. TCRs were defined as expanded if a significant change between any two time points was detected under a Poisson model with p below 0.0001. Abundances of TCRs were expressed as counts per million after normalisation to the total number of TCRs sequenced in each sample. TRAV1-2 paired with TRAJ12, TRAJ20 or TRAJ33 defined MAIT TCRs, while TRAV10 paired with TRAJ18 defined iNKT TCRs. VDJdb, accessed 1 November 2021, was searched for CMV, EBV and SARS-CoV-2 annotated TCRs, with TCRs annotated for multiple antigens excluded. The public sequencing data were trimmed at Q25 with fastp and processed into clonotypes with MiXCR by TCRdb, which kept only in-frame beta chains. When rows share a CDR3 protein, they turn into one entry using the most common DNA and genes. TCRdb, not the authors, supplied the V and J calls. Across this sample there are tens of thousands of distinct CDR3 sequences, with roughly an eighth seen only once. The ten largest make up under 7% of the sample.

The CDR3, cysteine through phenylalanine, is 11 amino acids long. Only the CDR3 portion is preserved as DNA: 33 bases, with reading frame beginning at the first base. Based on the germline V gene, the CDR1 and CDR2 sequences are WSHSY and SAAADI. V is cut by 4 bases and J by 10 bases, and the space between the germline ends is 8 bases. The paper's findings and limits, for the study overall: VDJdb matching was skewed toward anti-spike CD8 responses, so virus-specific expansions were likely underestimated and private and CD4 specificities were missed.

This TCR was recovered from an adult who was a healthcare worker with PCR-confirmed SARS-CoV-2 infection or an uninfected control (not recorded which). The sample in question was whole blood, obtained at baseline. The rearrangement combines TRBV10-2 with TRBJ2-1, with no D gene named confidently. The CDR3 loop reads CASSGTEEQFF. The DNA is TGCGCCAGCAGTGGGACGGAAGAGCAGTTCTTC.